This T cell receptor (beta chain) stems from a study of T cell responses to AZD1222 COVID-19 vaccine. The assay was immunoSEQ multiplex PCR, and TCRdb's table has in-frame clones only and misses some. The sample consists of 90,000 to 120,000 clones, approximately 90% of them appearing once. As to this clone: The antigen is undetermined.

General study findings and limits: Donors were mostly white British, more females; clonal diversity possibly underestimated. In the spike-specific TCR repertoire, nearly half reportedly target unmutated variant regions. Vaccine-related CD4 TCRs covered spike, predominating at 160-218 and 743-854.

The V and J ends lost 0 bases and 7 bases respectively, with 17 bases between them. This CDR3 has 16 amino acids. The V gene's germline CDR1 is SGHNT and CDR2 YYREEE (reference sequence). This clonotype was sampled from an adult in good health. This sequence joins TRBV5-4 and TRBJ2-1; D possibly corresponds to TRBD2 (6 bases). The sequences come from peripheral blood, collected on day 0 of AZD1222 vaccination. CDR3 loop: CASSLGRQGGGNEQFF. CDR3 in DNA: TGTGCCAGCAGCTTGGGGAGGCAGGGTGGGGGGAATGAGCAGTTCTTC. Filled out from reference TRBV5-4 and TRBJ2-1, the complete variable domain reads ETGVTQSPTHLIKTRGQQVTLRCSSQSGHNTVSWYQQALGQGPQFIFQYYREEENGRGNFPPRFSGLQFPNYSSELNVNALELDDSALYLCASSLGRQGGGNEQFFGPGTRLTVL.